The present T cell receptor beta chain was sequenced within a study of T cell responses to AZD1222 COVID-19 vaccine. Sequencing was performed with immunoSEQ multiplex PCR; in TCRdb, only in-frame clones are kept and a portion is missing. Of 100,000 to 150,000 clones in the sample, 70% to 90% were seen once. CDR1 and CDR2 (germline): SGHRS, YFSETQ. This CDR3 is 16 amino acids long. Losses at the gene ends were 3 bases for V and 8 bases for J; bases not matched to a gene: 10. The sequencing used peripheral blood, collected on day 0 of AZD1222 vaccination. This sequence joins TRBV5-1 and TRBJ2-1; 11 bases map to TRBD1. This receptor was obtained from an adult in good health. The chain's CDR3 is CASSSTPGQGGDEQFF. CDR3 nucleotide sequence: TGCGCCAGCAGCTCCACTCCGGGACAGGGGGGGGATGAGCAGTTCTTC.